This is a list of T cell receptor beta chains from one sample in a study of OX40 agonist ivuxolimab in advanced cancers. The repertoire was sequenced with immunoSEQ multiplex PCR; TCRdb's copy has only in-frame clones and lacks some. The sample contains 100,000 or so clones, 75% to 95% of which appear only once. The input for sequencing was CD4+ or CD8+ T cells sorted from blood, taken in a trial of the OX40 agonist ivuxolimab. These receptor sequences come from an adult with an advanced solid tumor such as melanoma, head and neck, liver or kidney cancer. Both conserved end residues are part of each CDR3. Fields, in order: J gene, D gene, clone size, V gene, CDR3 DNA, CDR3 protein. A D gene is named only where the DNA matches it firmly. Expanded clones are given a class, and other clones once, few, many or no size at all.

J gene: TRBJ2-5
D gene: .
clone size: .
V gene: TRBV28
CDR3 DNA: TGTGCCAGCAGTTTGGGGGTGAAGACCCAGTACTTC
CDR3 protein: CASSLGVKTQYF

J gene: TRBJ2-1
D gene: .
clone size: .
V gene: TRBV4-2
CDR3 DNA: TGTGCCAGCAGCCAGGGAAAGGCAGGGGACGATGAGCAGTTCTTC
CDR3 protein: CASSQGKAGDDEQFF

J gene: TRBJ2-3
D gene: TRBD2
clone size: .
V gene: TRBV5-1
CDR3 DNA: TGCGCCAGCAGCTTATTGACTAGCGGCACAGATACGCAGTATTTT
CDR3 protein: CASSLLTSGTDTQYF

J gene: TRBJ1-5
D gene: .
clone size: .
V gene: TRBV6-1
CDR3 DNA: TGTGCCAGCAGTGAACTATGGAATCAGCCCCAGCATTTT
CDR3 protein: CASSELWNQPQHF

J gene: TRBJ2-7
D gene: TRBD1
clone size: .
V gene: TRBV10-3
CDR3 DNA: TGTGCCATCAGTGAGTCCCTGGACAGGGGTGGCGAGCAGTACTTC
CDR3 protein: CAISESLDRGGEQYF

J gene: TRBJ2-3
D gene: TRBD2
clone size: .
V gene: TRBV7-2
CDR3 DNA: TGTGCCAGCAGCTTTCAACTAGCGCACAACACAGATACGCAGTATTTT
CDR3 protein: CASSFQLAHNTDTQYF

J gene: TRBJ2-3
D gene: .
clone size: .
V gene: TRBV6-6
CDR3 DNA: TGTGCCAGCAGTTCCCTCGGGACGGGGGTGGAAGATACGCAGTATTTT
CDR3 protein: CASSSLGTGVEDTQYF

J gene: TRBJ2-2
D gene: TRBD2
clone size: .
V gene: TRBV5-5
CDR3 DNA: TGTGCCAGCAGCTTGTTAGCGGGAGTCCCCCCCGGGGAGCTGTTTTTT
CDR3 protein: CASSLLAGVPPGELFF

J gene: TRBJ2-7
D gene: TRBD1
clone size: .
V gene: TRBV5-5
CDR3 DNA: TGTGCCAGCAGCTTGGCCCGGATTACAGGGGGGTCCTACGAGCAGTACTTC
CDR3 protein: CASSLARITGGSYEQYF

J gene: TRBJ2-1
D gene: TRBD1
clone size: .
V gene: TRBV5-6
CDR3 DNA: TGTGCCAGCAGCTTGGGGTTGGGCCAGGGGGCCTACAATGAGCAGTTCTTC
CDR3 protein: CASSLGLGQGAYNEQFF

J gene: TRBJ2-1
D gene: TRBD2
clone size: .
V gene: TRBV5-4
CDR3 DNA: TGTGCCAGCAGCCCAGGACTAGCGGGAGCTTCTGATGAGCAGTTCTTC
CDR3 protein: CASSPGLAGASDEQFF

J gene: TRBJ2-1
D gene: TRBD1
clone size: few
V gene: TRBV7-8
CDR3 DNA: TGTGCCAGCAGCCCGACGGACAGGGTACGTTACAATGAGCAGTTCTTC
CDR3 protein: CASSPTDRVRYNEQFF

J gene: TRBJ2-7
D gene: TRBD1
clone size: .
V gene: TRBV10-3
CDR3 DNA: TGTGCCTTGGGGACAGGGGGCAACCACGAGCAGTACTTC
CDR3 protein: CALGTGGNHEQYF

J gene: TRBJ2-7
D gene: .
clone size: .
V gene: TRBV10-3
CDR3 DNA: TGTGCCATCAGGAATGTCCCCGACGAGCAGTACTTC
CDR3 protein: CAIRNVPDEQYF

J gene: TRBJ2-7
D gene: .
clone size: .
V gene: TRBV2
CDR3 DNA: TGTGCCAGCGAAAAAGAGGGTTTGAGTGAGCAGTACTTC
CDR3 protein: CASEKEGLSEQYF

J gene: TRBJ2-7
D gene: .
clone size: .
V gene: TRBV10-3
CDR3 DNA: TGTGCCATCAGTAGAGCGGGCGAGCAGTACTTC
CDR3 protein: CAISRAGEQYF

J gene: TRBJ1-4
D gene: TRBD1
clone size: .
V gene: TRBV7-9
CDR3 DNA: TGTGCCAGCAGCCCCCAGACAAAGGGGGCCCAAAAACTGTTTTTT
CDR3 protein: CASSPQTKGAQKLFF

J gene: TRBJ2-2
D gene: TRBD2
clone size: .
V gene: TRBV5-4
CDR3 DNA: TGTGCCAGCAGCGGGACTAGCGGGAGGGCCCCCGGGGAGCTGTTTTTT
CDR3 protein: CASSGTSGRAPGELFF

J gene: TRBJ2-3
D gene: TRBD1
clone size: once
V gene: TRBV7-2
CDR3 DNA: TGTGCCAGCAGCAGGGACAGGGGCACAGATACGCAGTATTTT
CDR3 protein: CASSRDRGTDTQYF

J gene: TRBJ2-7
D gene: .
clone size: .
V gene: TRBV9
CDR3 DNA: TGTGCCAGCAGCGTGAGTGAAGGGCGGACCTACGAGCAGTACTTC
CDR3 protein: CASSVSEGRTYEQYF

J gene: TRBJ2-5
D gene: .
clone size: few
V gene: TRBV7-9
CDR3 DNA: TGTGCCAGCAGATACGGTGGGGAGACCCAGTACTTC
CDR3 protein: CASRYGGETQYF

J gene: TRBJ2-1
D gene: TRBD1
clone size: once
V gene: TRBV6-6
CDR3 DNA: TGTGCCAGCAGCCCAGACAGGGGCTCCTACAATGAGCAGTTCTTC
CDR3 protein: CASSPDRGSYNEQFF

J gene: TRBJ2-1
D gene: .
clone size: .
V gene: TRBV6-5
CDR3 DNA: TGTGCCAGCAGTTACCCAAATGAGCAGTTCTTC
CDR3 protein: CASSYPNEQFF

J gene: TRBJ2-2
D gene: .
clone size: .
V gene: TRBV7-2
CDR3 DNA: TGTGCCAGCAGCTTAGAGCGGAACACCGGGGAGCTGTTTTTT
CDR3 protein: CASSLERNTGELFF

J gene: TRBJ2-1
D gene: TRBD2
clone size: .
V gene: TRBV6-5
CDR3 DNA: TGTGCCAGCAGTTACTCAAGAGCGGGAGGGCCGGGTGAGCAGTTCTTC
CDR3 protein: CASSYSRAGGPGEQFF

J gene: TRBJ2-7
D gene: TRBD2
clone size: once
V gene: TRBV28
CDR3 DNA: TGTGCCAGCAGTTTATCGGGACTAGCGGACTCCTACGAGCAGTACTTC
CDR3 protein: CASSLSGLADSYEQYF

J gene: TRBJ2-3
D gene: .
clone size: .
V gene: TRBV4-2
CDR3 DNA: TGTGCCAGCAGTGTAACTGGACTCACAGGATCAGATACGCAGTATTTT
CDR3 protein: CASSVTGLTGSDTQYF

J gene: TRBJ1-4
D gene: TRBD1
clone size: .
V gene: TRBV2
CDR3 DNA: TGTGCCAGCAAGGACAGGAGTAATGAAAAACTGTTTTTT
CDR3 protein: CASKDRSNEKLFF

J gene: TRBJ1-5
D gene: .
clone size: once
V gene: TRBV6-5
CDR3 DNA: TGTGCCAGCAGTCGGGTGGGCGGTCAGCCCCAGCATTTT
CDR3 protein: CASSRVGGQPQHF

J gene: TRBJ2-1
D gene: .
clone size: .
V gene: TRBV18
CDR3 DNA: TGTGCCAGCTCACCAAACCTGGACAGCAATGAGCAGTTCTTC
CDR3 protein: CASSPNLDSNEQFF

J gene: TRBJ2-3
D gene: .
clone size: .
V gene: TRBV18
CDR3 DNA: TGTGCCAGCTCACCAGATTCAGATACGCAGTATTTT
CDR3 protein: CASSPDSDTQYF

J gene: TRBJ2-7
D gene: TRBD2
clone size: .
V gene: TRBV15
CDR3 DNA: TGTGCCACCAGCAGGCGAGGGACTAGCGGGAGAGCTGGCTACGAGCAGTACTTC
CDR3 protein: CATSRRGTSGRAGYEQYF

J gene: TRBJ2-1
D gene: .
clone size: .
V gene: TRBV10-1
CDR3 DNA: TGCGCCAGCAGTGAGGTAATAAATCCGAGGTGGGGTGAGCAGTTCTTC
CDR3 protein: CASSEVINPRWGEQFF

J gene: TRBJ2-2
D gene: .
clone size: .
V gene: TRBV19
CDR3 DNA: TGTGCCAGTAGTCAGCTCGCGAACACCGGGGAGCTGTTTTTT
CDR3 protein: CASSQLANTGELFF

J gene: TRBJ1-2
D gene: TRBD1
clone size: .
V gene: TRBV28
CDR3 DNA: TGTGCCAGCAGCCGAGGGACAGCCCGAAACTATGGCTACACCTTC
CDR3 protein: CASSRGTARNYGYTF

J gene: TRBJ2-5
D gene: .
clone size: .
V gene: TRBV6-4
CDR3 DNA: TGTGCCAGCAGTGACCTAACTGGGGAGCGAGAGACCCAGTACTTC
CDR3 protein: CASSDLTGERETQYF

J gene: TRBJ2-1
D gene: TRBD2
clone size: .
V gene: TRBV4-1
CDR3 DNA: TGCGCCAGCAGCCAAATCGGGACTAGCTCCTACAATGAGCAGTTCTTC
CDR3 protein: CASSQIGTSSYNEQFF

J gene: TRBJ2-5
D gene: .
clone size: .
V gene: TRBV7-3
CDR3 DNA: TGTGCCAGCAGCTTAAGACCCCAAGAGACCCAGTACTTC
CDR3 protein: CASSLRPQETQYF

J gene: TRBJ1-2
D gene: .
clone size: .
V gene: TRBV19
CDR3 DNA: TGTGCCAGTAGCCACCTCGGGGGCGCGGGCTATGGCTACACCTTC
CDR3 protein: CASSHLGGAGYGYTF

J gene: TRBJ2-1
D gene: .
clone size: .
V gene: TRBV9
CDR3 DNA: TGTGCCAGCAGCGTAGGCCTCGTTAATGAGCAGTTCTTC
CDR3 protein: CASSVGLVNEQFF

J gene: TRBJ2-1
D gene: TRBD1
clone size: .
V gene: TRBV4-2
CDR3 DNA: TGTGCCAGCAGCCAGGGGGACAGGGACAATAAGCAGTTCTTC
CDR3 protein: CASSQGDRDNKQFF

J gene: TRBJ2-5
D gene: .
clone size: .
V gene: TRBV6-5
CDR3 DNA: TGTGCCAGCAGTTCCACCGTGGGGATACAAGAGACCCAGTACTTC
CDR3 protein: CASSSTVGIQETQYF

J gene: TRBJ2-1
D gene: TRBD2
clone size: .
V gene: TRBV9
CDR3 DNA: TGTGCCAGCAGCGTGGGACTAGCGGGACACAATGAGCAGTTCTTC
CDR3 protein: CASSVGLAGHNEQFF

J gene: TRBJ2-3
D gene: .
clone size: .
V gene: TRBV29-1
CDR3 DNA: TGCAGCGCTTCCCCTCCTTACACGCGCCTCACAGATACGCAGTATTTT
CDR3 protein: CSASPPYTRLTDTQYF

J gene: TRBJ1-1
D gene: .
clone size: .
V gene: TRBV19
CDR3 DNA: TGTGCCAGTAGTAACCGGCCGAACACTGAAGCTTTCTTT
CDR3 protein: CASSNRPNTEAFF

J gene: TRBJ2-7
D gene: TRBD1
clone size: .
V gene: TRBV10-3
CDR3 DNA: TGTGCCATCAGTGAGAGACAGGGGGGCTTCAGCTCCTACGAGCAGTACTTC
CDR3 protein: CAISERQGGFSSYEQYF

J gene: TRBJ2-3
D gene: TRBD1
clone size: .
V gene: TRBV5-1
CDR3 DNA: TGCGCCAGCACGACAACCGGGACAGGCCCAGATACGCAGTATTTT
CDR3 protein: CASTTTGTGPDTQYF

J gene: TRBJ2-7
D gene: .
clone size: few
V gene: TRBV5-4
CDR3 DNA: TGTGCCAGCAGCTCCGTCGGGGACGAGCAGTACTTC
CDR3 protein: CASSSVGDEQYF

J gene: TRBJ1-2
D gene: .
clone size: .
V gene: TRBV27
CDR3 DNA: TGTGCCAGCAGTGGTGGGCTTGGCTACACCTTC
CDR3 protein: CASSGGLGYTF

J gene: TRBJ2-5
D gene: .
clone size: .
V gene: TRBV6-5
CDR3 DNA: TGTGCCAGCAGTTACTTGGGGAAAGACCAAGAGACCCAGTACTTC
CDR3 protein: CASSYLGKDQETQYF

J gene: TRBJ2-7
D gene: TRBD2
clone size: once
V gene: TRBV5-6
CDR3 DNA: TGTGCCAGCGGCTGGGAGCGGACTAGGTCCCACGAGCAGTACTTC
CDR3 protein: CASGWERTRSHEQYF

J gene: TRBJ2-1
D gene: TRBD2
clone size: few
V gene: TRBV4-1
CDR3 DNA: TGCGCCAGCAGGGTTCAGGTGGCGGGAGCCAAGAATGAGCAGTTCTTC
CDR3 protein: CASRVQVAGAKNEQFF

J gene: TRBJ2-7
D gene: .
clone size: .
V gene: TRBV28
CDR3 DNA: TGTGCCAGCAGTTTGCCTGGCTACGAGCAGTACTTC
CDR3 protein: CASSLPGYEQYF

J gene: TRBJ2-5
D gene: TRBD2
clone size: .
V gene: TRBV9
CDR3 DNA: TGTGCGAACTCGGATATGGCGGGAGGGCCGGGGGAGACCCAGTACTTC
CDR3 protein: CANSDMAGGPGETQYF

J gene: TRBJ2-1
D gene: TRBD2
clone size: once
V gene: TRBV30
CDR3 DNA: TGTGCCTGGAGTCCCGGCGGGCTAGCGGGCAATGAGCAGTTCTTC
CDR3 protein: CAWSPGGLAGNEQFF

J gene: TRBJ2-5
D gene: .
clone size: .
V gene: TRBV5-1
CDR3 DNA: TGCGCCAGCAGCTTTGGGGCGGCGGGGCAAGAGACCCAGTACTTC
CDR3 protein: CASSFGAAGQETQYF

J gene: TRBJ2-7
D gene: TRBD2
clone size: .
V gene: TRBV27
CDR3 DNA: TGTGCCAGCAGTTTAGGGACTAGCGGGATTAACGAGCAGTACTTC
CDR3 protein: CASSLGTSGINEQYF